Each of the 17 T cell receptor beta chains below was sequenced from the same sample in a study of blood T cell repertoires in COVID-19. Clones were read by immunoSEQ multiplex PCR, and TCRdb kept only the in-frame ones, dropping some. The sample includes under 250,000 clones, roughly 88% of them seen just once. Sequenced material: PBMCs or T cells enriched from blood (not recorded which). The receptor source for this set is a woman under 40 who had been exposed to COVID-19.

This chain's CDR3 is CASSLDEEGNSPLHF. In DNA form, the CDR3 reads TGCGCCAGCAGCTTGGATGAGGAGGGTAATTCACCCCTCCACTTT. This chain links TRBV5-1 with TRBJ1-6; D uncertain. The CDR3 runs 15 residues. The germline V gene has CDR1 SGHRS and CDR2 YFSETQ. Trimming removed 0 bases from V and 6 bases from J, with 10 bases in between.

This chain links TRBV5-4 with TRBJ2-7; 12 nucleotides align to TRBD2. V lost 1 base and J lost 7; bases outside the gene matches: 9. The CDR3 has 16 amino acids. Germline CDR1 reads SGHNT; CDR2 reads YYREEE (reference sequence). This chain's CDR3 is CASSLSQTSGRREQYF. In nucleotides, the CDR3 is TGTGCCAGCAGCTTGTCGCAAACTAGCGGGAGGAGAGAGCAGTACTTC.

The chain is built from TRBV2 and TRBJ2-5, with D possibly being TRBD1 (5 bases). V lost 3 bases, J lost 4 bases, and 9 bases lay in between. The CDR3 loop spans 13 amino acids. CDR1 and CDR2 from the germline V gene are SNHLY and FYNNEI. CDR3 region: CASSEGRVETQYF. DNA for the CDR3: TGTGCCAGCAGTGAGGGCAGGGTAGAGACCCAGTACTTC.

This chain connects TRBV30 to TRBJ1-1; TRBD1 might be the D (5 bases). The germline V and J ends were trimmed by 1 base and 7 bases, with 7 bases remaining between them. The length of the CDR3 is 11 residues. Looked up from germline, CDR1 is GTSNPN and CDR2 is SVGIG (reference sequence). The CDR3 protein is CAWSERGEAFF. The CDR3 DNA is TGTGCCTGGAGTGAAAGGGGTGAAGCTTTCTTT.

This chain links TRBV4-1 with TRBJ2-3; the match to TRBD2 covers 7 bases. Per germline, CDR1 MGHRA and CDR2 YSYEKL. This CDR3 is built from 15 residues. V was clipped by 1 base and J by 0 bases; unmatched bases: 1. The CDR3 DNA follows: TGCGCCAGCAGCCAAGGACTAGCTAGCACAGATACGCAGTATTTT. It encodes CASSQGLASTDTQYF.

The chain couples TRBV5-1 to TRBJ2-7, with 7 positions matching TRBD2. J was trimmed by 4 bases and V by 7 bases; bases with no gene match: 11. Germline V gene lookup returns CDR1 SGHRS and CDR2 YFSETQ. There are 14 residues in the CDR3. The CDR3 DNA sequence: TGCGCCAGCCGGGTTGGCGGGAGTGGATACGAGCAGTACTTC. The encoded protein is CASRVGGSGYEQYF.

V and J are TRBV7-9 and TRBJ1-3, with D perhaps matching TRBD1 (6 bases). Germline CDR1 reads SEHNR; CDR2 reads FQNEAQ (reference sequence). V lost 7 bases and J lost 3, with 16 bases in between. The CDR3 length is 15 residues. CDR3: CASTTQGPVGNTIYF. CDR3 DNA: TGTGCCAGCACCACACAGGGACCGGTTGGAAACACCATATATTTT.

The chain employs TRBV18 and TRBJ2-7; D ambiguous. Trimming shortened V by 2 bases and J by 3 bases, and 8 bases separated the two germline ends. Germline V gene sequence: CDR1 KGHSH, CDR2 LQKENI. This CDR3 comprises 13 residues. CDR3 region: CASSPRVIYEQYF. For the CDR3, the DNA is TGTGCCAGCTCACCAAGAGTTATCTACGAGCAGTACTTC.

This chain connects TRBV7-9 to TRBJ2-7; the match to TRBD1 covers 9 bases. V was pared by 6 bases and J by 6 bases, with 6 bases of the junction left unmatched. Germline V lookup: CDR1 SEHNR, CDR2 FQNEAQ (reference sequence). CDR3 size: 13 residues. The CDR3 here is CASSWTGAVEQYF. The DNA of the CDR3 is TGTGCCAGCAGTTGGACAGGGGCCGTCGAGCAGTACTTC.

This chain connects TRBV30 to TRBJ1-5, with D maybe TRBD1 (6 bases). The CDR3 length is 16 residues. Germline-derived CDR1 and CDR2 are GTSNPN and SVGIG (reference sequence). Trimming stripped 1 base from V and 6 bases from J, with 19 bases between. CDR3 sequence (DNA): TGTGCCTGGAGTGCTGGGGGGGCGGGGGCGGTTCAGCCCCAGCATTTT. Translated: CAWSAGGAGAVQPQHF.

This chain joins TRBV11-3 and TRBJ1-1, with a tentative D call TRBD1 (6 bases). The CDR3 is 13 residues long. The V gene's germline CDR1 is SGHNT and CDR2 YENEEA. The ends were cut back, 5 bases at V and 6 bases at J, with 13 bases in the middle. The chain's CDR3 is CASSQGLWAEAFF. CDR3 in DNA: TGTGCCAGCAGCCAGGGGTTATGGGCTGAAGCTTTCTTT.

This clone was seen more than once but under ten times. This chain links TRBV7-2 with TRBJ2-1; no clear D gene. CDR3 length equals 13 residues. CDR1 and CDR2 (germline): SGHTA, FQGNSA. Trimming removed 1 base from V and 10 bases from J, with 11 bases in between. The CDR3: CASSLDVSLEQFF. CDR3 in DNA: TGTGCCAGCAGCTTAGACGTATCACTCGAGCAGTTCTTC.

This clone was observed once. The V and J genes are TRBV5-1 and TRBJ1-2; 7 nucleotides match TRBD1. Germline V gene sequence: CDR1 SGHRS, CDR2 YFSETQ. The CDR3 has 16 residues. The V and J ends lost 0 bases and 0 bases, in that order; junction bases with no gene match: 5. The CDR3 DNA is TGCGCCAGCAGCTTGGGGCGGGACAGAACTAACTATGGCTACACCTTC. Translating gives CASSLGRDRTNYGYTF.

The V and J genes are TRBV9 and TRBJ2-3, with D possibly TRBD1 on 6 matching bases. This CDR3 is 18 amino acids long. V dropped 0 bases and J dropped 1 base, with 18 bases sitting between them. CDR1 and CDR2 (germline): SGDLS, YYNGEE. For the CDR3, the DNA is TGTGCCAGCAGCGTAGACCCTAGAGGGGGATTCCGCACAGATACGCAGTATTTT. Translated: CASSVDPRGGFRTDTQYF.

The chain employs TRBV2 and TRBJ1-1, with D maybe TRBD1 (5 bases). The germline V gene encodes CDR1 SNHLY and CDR2 FYNNEI. Trimming took 10 bases from V and 4 from J, leaving 28 bases between them. CDR3 length: 17 residues. For the CDR3, the DNA is TGTGCCACCCTTCGTCCTGGGGGGAGGGGAAGGAGCACTGAAGCTTTCTTT. Translated, it gives CATLRPGGRGRSTEAFF. The full variable domain, its missing parts supplied by reference TRBV2 and TRBJ1-1, is EPEVTQTPSHQVTQMGQEVILRCVPISNHLYFYWYRQILGQKVEFLVSFYNNEISEKSEIFDDQFSVERPDGSNFTLKIRSTKLEDSAMYFCATLRPGGRGRSTEAFFGQGTRLTVV.

The chain couples TRBV11-1 to TRBJ2-1, with 11 positions matching TRBD2. CDR1 and CDR2 from the germline V gene are SGHAT and FQDESV (reference sequence). The CDR3 is 12 amino acids. J lost 8 bases, V lost 6 bases, and 0 bases had no gene match. CDR3 nucleotide sequence: TGTGCCAGCAGGGGACTAGCGGATGAGCAGTTCTTC. Residues: CASRGLADEQFF.

This clone was counted a few times. This chain joins TRBV10-2 and TRBJ2-2; 8 bases align to TRBD1. Germline V gene sequence: CDR1 WSHSY, CDR2 SAAADI. Unmatched junction bases numbered 9, after V lost 10 bases and J lost 2 bases. The CDR3 length is 15 residues. In DNA, the CDR3 is TGCGCCACGAACAGACAGGGGCCAAACACCGGGGAGCTGTTTTTT. Encoded protein: CATNRQGPNTGELFF.